The present T cell receptor beta chain was sequenced within a study of blood T cell repertoires in COVID-19. The CDR3 length is 14 residues. Germline CDR1 is LGHDT and CDR2 is YNNKEL (reference sequence). V was clipped by 4 bases and J by 0 bases, with 10 bases between them. The method was immunoSEQ multiplex PCR; TCRdb's version includes in-frame clones alone and lacks a portion of them. Of a few hundred thousand clones in the sample, roughly 91% are singletons; the top ten hold roughly 1.2%. V usage is TRBV3-1 (or the pseudogene TRBV3-2) and J usage is TRBJ2-7; perhaps TRBD1 as D (5 bases). Sequencing input: PBMCs or T cells enriched from blood (not recorded which). This TCR was sampled from a woman aged 18-29 years who had recovered from COVID-19. CDR3 residues: CASSPQVSSYEQYF. The DNA for the CDR3 is TGTGCCAGCAGCCCACAGGTATCCTCCTACGAGCAGTACTTC.